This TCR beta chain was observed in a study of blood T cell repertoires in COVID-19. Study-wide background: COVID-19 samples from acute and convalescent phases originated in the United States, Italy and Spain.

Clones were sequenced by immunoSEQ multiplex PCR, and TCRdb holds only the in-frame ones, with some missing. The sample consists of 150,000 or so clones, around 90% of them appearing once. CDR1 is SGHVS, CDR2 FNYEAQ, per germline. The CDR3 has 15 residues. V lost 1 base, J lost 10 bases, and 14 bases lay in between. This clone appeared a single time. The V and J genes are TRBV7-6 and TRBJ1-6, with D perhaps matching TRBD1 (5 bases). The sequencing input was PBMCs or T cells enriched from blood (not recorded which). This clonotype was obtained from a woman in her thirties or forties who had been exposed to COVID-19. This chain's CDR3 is CASSLVWGEGSPLHF. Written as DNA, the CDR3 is TGTGCCAGCAGCTTAGTCTGGGGGGAAGGATCACCCCTCCACTTT.